Detailed here is one TCR beta chain. The entry originates in a study of blood T cell repertoires in COVID-19. Study-level background: T cells, B-cell-depleted T cells, or PBMCs supplied cDNA or gDNA.

V gave up 4 bases and J gave up 3 bases, with 8 bases separating them. The V gene's germline CDR1 is KGHDR and CDR2 SFDVKD. This CDR3 is built from 13 residues. Per the authors' pipeline: Cell counts per sample came from amplifying reference gene primers. The assay was immunoSEQ multiplex PCR, and TCRdb's table has in-frame clones only and misses some. D and trimming were read from the DNA, whereas the V and J calls and clone size are those reported in that table. Of approximately 300,000 clones in the sample, 80% to 90% are singletons; the top ten hold over 3.5%. This chain uses TRBV24-1 with TRBJ1-2, with a tentative D call TRBD1 (5 bases). The source is a woman aged 40-49 years with acute or convalescent COVID-19. The sequenced sample was peripheral blood. The CDR3 sequence: CATSETTDYGYTF. CDR3 in DNA: TGTGCCACCAGTGAGACGACAGACTATGGCTACACCTTC.